The next 23 T cell receptor beta chains were all read from a single sample in a study of T cells after yellow fever vaccination. TCRdb re-called the 5' RACE reads through MiXCR, storing one row per CDR3 protein. The top ten hold 3% to 3.5% of the sample, which has about 320,000 distinct CDR3 sequences, around 11% seen once. This material consisted of CD4+ T cells sorted from PBMCs, taken 45 days after the yellow fever booster vaccination. The origin of the receptors is a man younger than 35 who received the YFV17D yellow fever vaccine.

This clonotype was seen more than once but under ten times. The chain joins TRBV6-5 to TRBJ1-6; the match to TRBD1 covers 7 bases. This CDR3 is built from 16 residues. From germline, CDR1 is MNHEY and CDR2 SVGAGI. Trimming at V came to 6 bases and at J to 0 bases, leaving 5 bases not matched to a gene. CDR3 sequence reads: CASRRTGSSYNSPLHF. In nucleotides, the CDR3 is TGTGCCAGCAGGCGGACAGGCAGCTCCTATAATTCACCCCTCCACTTT.

This chain links TRBV6-6 with TRBJ2-7, with a possible D match to TRBD2 (7 bases). CDR1 and CDR2 (germline): MNHNY, SVGAGI (reference sequence). Trimming removed 6 bases at V and 2 bases at J, with 11 bases between. The CDR3 is made up of 13 amino acids. The CDR3 reads CASRREGAYEQYF. The DNA for the CDR3 is TGTGCCAGCAGGAGGGAGGGGGCCTACGAGCAGTACTTC.

This sequence joins TRBV5-4 and TRBJ2-2, with D perhaps matching TRBD1 or TRBD2 (5 bases each). Germline lookup yields CDR1 SGHNT and CDR2 YYREEE (reference sequence). This CDR3 has 14 residues. V dropped 2 bases and J dropped 4 bases, with 9 bases sitting between them. DNA of the CDR3: TGTGCCAGCAGCTTCCGGGACCGCACCGGGGAGCTGTTTTTT. As protein: CASSFRDRTGELFF.

The sample holds a few counts of this clonotype. The rearrangement links TRBV5-5 to TRBJ2-6, with TRBD1 matching over 9 bases. In germline, CDR1 is SGHKS, CDR2 YYEKEE (reference sequence). Unmatched junction bases numbered 7, after V lost 1 base and J lost 2 bases. The CDR3 has 18 residues. The CDR3 here is CASSLSGTGGPGANVLTF. Here the CDR3 DNA reads TGTGCCAGCAGCTTGTCTGGAACAGGGGGCCCTGGGGCCAACGTCCTGACTTTC.

This clonotype was observed a few times. The chain links TRBV7-9 to TRBJ2-3; 8 nucleotides line up with TRBD2. V lost 4 bases to trimming and J lost 10 bases; unmatched junction nucleotides: 7. In germline, CDR1 is SEHNR, CDR2 FQNEAQ (reference sequence). The CDR3 consists of 13 residues. CDR3 residues: CASSSGLARSQYF. As DNA, the CDR3 is TGTGCCAGCAGCTCCGGACTAGCTCGGTCGCAGTATTTT.

This clonotype has at least ten counts. The chain combines TRBV5-1 with TRBJ1-2; D gene unclear. The CDR3 loop spans 13 amino acids. Germline assignment: CDR1 SGHRS and CDR2 YFSETQ. Trimming shortened V by 0 bases and J by 1 base, and 4 bases separated the two germline ends. DNA of the CDR3: TGCGCCAGCAGCTTGGACGGTAACTATGGCTACACCTTC. Translation gives CASSLDGNYGYTF.

The chain is built from TRBV19 and TRBJ2-4; maybe TRBD2 (5 bases). The CDR3 sequence is 13 residues long. The V and J ends lost 3 bases and 6 bases respectively, with 9 bases between them. Germline V lookup: CDR1 LNHDA, CDR2 SQIVND (reference sequence). CDR3 region: CASSIGDLNIQYF. CDR3 DNA sequence: TGTGCCAGTAGTATCGGGGATTTAAACATTCAGTACTTC.

This clonotype was seen more than once but under ten times. The CDR3 spells CASSLAKAAQLNTEAFF. For the CDR3, the DNA is TGTGCCAGCAGCTTAGCGAAGGCAGCACAATTGAACACTGAAGCTTTCTTT. The chain couples TRBV7-9 to TRBJ1-1, with unresolved D. The CDR3 is 17 amino acids. Germline V gene lookup returns CDR1 SEHNR and CDR2 FQNEAQ (reference sequence). Trimming took 0 bases from V and 0 from J, leaving 14 bases between them. Full variable domain (rest looked up from reference TRBV7-9 and TRBJ1-1): DTGVSQNPRHKITKRGQNVTFRCDPISEHNRLYWYRQTLGQGPEFLTYFQNEAQLEKSRLLSDRFSAERPKGSFSTLEIQRTEQGDSAMYLCASSLAKAAQLNTEAFFGQGTRLTVV.

The chain uses TRBV27 and TRBJ2-3, with 9 positions matching TRBD1. This CDR3 is built from 14 residues. Unmatched junction bases numbered 10, after V lost 11 bases and J lost 4 bases. CDR1 MNHEY and CDR2 SMNVEV come from the germline V gene (reference sequence). Written as DNA, the CDR3 is TGTGCCGTCACCGTCGGGACAGGGTCAGATACGCAGTATTTT. Translation gives CAVTVGTGSDTQYF.

The J gene is TRBJ1-2, the V gene TRBV30; D is ambiguous. Germline V gives CDR1 GTSNPN, CDR2 SVGIG (reference sequence). Trimming pared 0 bases from V and 2 bases from J, leaving 10 bases between. There are 14 residues in the CDR3. The CDR3 sequence: CAWSVLGINYGYTF. CDR3 DNA: TGTGCCTGGAGTGTCCTTGGTATCAACTATGGCTACACCTTC.

This chain links TRBV7-9 with TRBJ2-2; possibly TRBD1 or TRBD2 for D (5 bases each). Trimming took off 10 bases at V and 7 bases at J, with 19 bases between the two ends. The CDR3 contains 14 residues. Germline CDR1 is SEHNR and CDR2 is FQNEAQ (reference sequence). CDR3 residues: CATHWDPLGGELFF. The CDR3 DNA reads as TGTGCCACGCATTGGGACCCCCTTGGCGGGGAGCTGTTTTTT. The entire variable domain, with the rest obtained from reference TRBV7-9 and TRBJ2-2, is as follows: DTGVSQNPRHKITKRGQNVTFRCDPISEHNRLYWYRQTLGQGPEFLTYFQNEAQLEKSRLLSDRFSAERPKGSFSTLEIQRTEQGDSAMYLCATHWDPLGGELFFGEGSRLTVL.

This clonotype has only a few counts. The rearrangement uses TRBV7-2 and TRBJ1-3; D ambiguous. The CDR3 is 16 amino acids. Trimming stripped 5 bases from V and 0 bases from J, with 14 bases between. In germline, CDR1 is SGHTA, CDR2 FQGNSA. The DNA for the CDR3 is TGTGCCAGCAGCAAGCCGGGAGTCCGCTCTGGAAACACCATATATTTT. Translated: CASSKPGVRSGNTIYF.

The chain has TRBV5-1 and TRBJ2-7; 11 nucleotides line up with TRBD1. The CDR3 is 14 residues long. V lost 0 bases to trimming and J lost 6 bases; unmatched junction nucleotides: 2. Germline V gene sequence: CDR1 SGHRS, CDR2 YFSETQ. This chain's CDR3 is CASSLGTGGAEQYV. The CDR3 DNA reads TGCGCCAGCAGCTTGGGGACAGGGGGCGCCGAGCAGTACGTC.

The table lists this clonotype with a count of one. The chain uses TRBV6-5 and TRBJ2-6; TRBD1 matches 9 bases. Trimming cost V 6 bases and J 4 bases; bases outside gene matches: 7. This CDR3 spans 16 amino acids. CDR1 MNHEY and CDR2 SVGAGI come from the germline V gene. The CDR3 coding sequence is TGTGCCAGCAGCCTAACAGGGGGCGAAGGGGCCAACGTCCTGACTTTC. Its translation: CASSLTGGEGANVLTF.

Only a few counts were recorded for this clonotype. The chain uses TRBV29-1 and TRBJ1-2; tentative D call: TRBD1 (5 bases). The length of the CDR3 is 19 residues. Germline CDR1 is SQVTM and CDR2 is ANQGSEA. V was trimmed by 4 bases and J by 3 bases, leaving 30 bases between them. CDR3 amino acids: CSVVNFGRRIKGNDYGYTF. CDR3 nucleotide sequence: TGCAGCGTTGTTAACTTCGGCCGACGAATTAAGGGGAATGACTATGGCTACACCTTC.

V usage is TRBV5-1 and J usage is TRBJ1-2; D call uncertain. The ends were cut back, 5 bases at V and 6 bases at J, with 14 bases in the middle. The CDR3 runs to 13 residues. The germline V gene has CDR1 SGHRS and CDR2 YFSETQ. CDR3 protein: CASSTEGWNGYTF. In DNA, the CDR3 is TGCGCCAGCAGTACTGAGGGATGGAATGGCTACACCTTC.

The CDR3 is CASSPWEGETEAFF. DNA for the CDR3: TGTGCCAGCAGCCCCTGGGAGGGAGAGACTGAAGCTTTCTTT. The V and J genes are TRBV7-2 and TRBJ1-1, with D unclear. V shed 5 bases and J shed 5 bases, with 15 bases lying between them. The CDR3 has 14 residues. CDR1 is SGHTA, CDR2 FQGNSA, per germline.

The rearrangement links TRBV4-3 to TRBJ1-1; perhaps TRBD1 as D (5 bases). The V end was cut by 0 bases, the J end by 5 bases, with 19 bases between. The CDR3 length is 17 residues. Germline lookup yields CDR1 LGHNA and CDR2 YSLEER. The CDR3 sequence is CASSQDLRDPRRTEAFF. In DNA form, the CDR3 reads TGCGCCAGCAGCCAAGATCTACGGGACCCTCGGAGGACTGAAGCTTTCTTT.

This clonotype was seen repeatedly, ten times or more. The gene calls are TRBV7-2 and TRBJ2-1; TRBD2 agrees at 8 bases. V trimming: 2 bases; J trimming: 4 bases; junction bases outside the gene matches: 4. This CDR3 comprises 15 residues. CDR1 SGHTA and CDR2 FQGNSA come from the germline V gene. CDR3 sequence reads: CASSLQAGEYNEQFF. Written as DNA, the CDR3 is TGTGCCAGCAGCTTACAAGCGGGGGAATACAATGAGCAGTTCTTC.

This clonotype was counted at least ten times. The chain carries TRBV24-1 and TRBJ2-3; 8 positions match TRBD1. The V gene end was trimmed by 3 bases and the J gene end by 14 bases; junction bases not matched to a gene: 9. Germline CDR1 reads KGHDR; CDR2 reads SFDVKD. The CDR3 totals 13 residues. Written as DNA, the CDR3 is TGTGCCACCAGTGATCGTACAGGGGGAAAGGGGTATTTT. This sequence encodes CATSDRTGGKGYF.

The V call is TRBV7-9, the J call TRBJ1-1; D gene uncertain. Germline CDR1 reads SEHNR; CDR2 reads FQNEAQ (reference sequence). V was trimmed by 2 bases and J by 1 base, leaving 11 bases between them. The CDR3 extends over 15 amino acids. The CDR3 nucleotides read TGTGCCAGCAGCTTAATTGGCCGGCGGAACACTGAAGCTTTCTTT. This translates into CASSLIGRRNTEAFF.

V is TRBV6-6 and J is TRBJ2-5, with D perhaps TRBD2 (5 bases). V lost 2 bases to trimming and J lost 7 bases, with 14 bases between them. The CDR3 is made up of 14 amino acids. From germline, CDR1 is MNHNY and CDR2 SVGAGI (reference sequence). The CDR3, as DNA: TGTGCCAGCAGTTACCAGGAGCGGATAGGGACCCAGTACTTC. Its translation: CASSYQERIGTQYF.

The J gene is TRBJ1-2, the V gene TRBV5-1; a weak D match, TRBD1 (6 bases). V lost 3 bases and J 0 bases, leaving 9 bases between the germline ends. The CDR3 is 14 amino acids. Germline V CDR1 and CDR2: SGHRS, YFSETQ. This CDR3 is CASSSGTTNYGYTF. For the CDR3, the DNA is TGCGCCAGCAGCTCCGGGACAACTAACTATGGCTACACCTTC.